The TCR beta chain described here comes from a study of tumor-infiltrating lymphocytes in localized non-small cell lung cancer. Study in general: Some samples were collected after neoadjuvant chemotherapy; smokers, never-smokers and several histologies were included. Tumor tissue and non-adjacent uninvolved lung came from each patient. Study findings and constraints: Not all patients were TCR sequenced, owing to tissue quantity. Tumors had more T cell infiltration than uninvolved lung, per TCRbeta sequencing and CD3 counts.

As concerns this clone: The antigen is unknown.

Germline V gene sequence: CDR1 SEHNR, CDR2 FQNEAQ (reference sequence). This CDR3 has 14 amino acids. Unmatched junction bases numbered 7, after V lost 4 bases and J lost 4 bases. Profiling relied on immunoSEQ multiplex PCR, and the TCRdb table lists in-frame clones only, not all of them. The sample contains about 13,000 clones, 68% of which appear only once. The chain is built from TRBV7-9 and TRBJ2-7; 7 nucleotides match TRBD2. This sequence originates from a human donor with non-small cell lung cancer. The material sequenced was lung tumor tissue. In DNA, the CDR3 is TGTGCCAGCAGCTCCTTAGGACTAGGATACGAGCAGTACTTC. The encoded protein is CASSSLGLGYEQYF.